The 27 T cell receptor beta chains below all came from one sample that was sequenced in a study of blood T cell repertoires in COVID-19. Only in-frame clones appear in the TCRdb table, and some are missing; sequencing was by immunoSEQ multiplex PCR. The sample shows about 350,000 clones, roughly 86% of them seen only once. Sequenced input: PBMCs or T cells enriched from blood (not recorded which). The receptors shown here come from a woman aged 30 to 39 who had been exposed to COVID-19.

This clone was recorded only once. The chain employs TRBV10-1 and TRBJ1-5, with D possibly TRBD1 on 5 matching bases. There are 16 residues in the CDR3. V was trimmed by 6 bases and J by 2 bases, leaving 17 bases between them. CDR1 and CDR2 from the germline V gene are WNHNN and SYGVQD (reference sequence). The CDR3 is CASRDKPVQGNQPQHF. Written as DNA, the CDR3 is TGCGCCAGCAGGGACAAGCCGGTCCAAGGCAATCAGCCCCAGCATTTT.

This clone was counted only a few times. The gene calls are TRBV18 and TRBJ1-2; 7 bases agree with TRBD1. CDR1 is KGHSH and CDR2 is LQKENI in the germline V gene. V shed 0 bases and J 7 bases; nucleotides not matched to a gene: 11. The CDR3 runs 16 residues. The CDR3 spells CASSPPIAEGAIGYTF. The CDR3, as DNA: TGTGCCAGCTCACCACCCATTGCGGAGGGGGCGATTGGCTACACCTTC.

The chain couples TRBV6-5 to TRBJ2-7, with 11 bases that match TRBD2. Looked up from germline, CDR1 is MNHEY and CDR2 is SVGAGI. J gave up 3 bases and V 10 bases, and 8 bases lay outside the gene matches. The CDR3 spans 14 residues. The CDR3 here is CATTNLAGGYEQYF. Written as DNA, the CDR3 is TGTGCCACTACAAATCTAGCGGGAGGCTACGAGCAGTACTTC.

The chain is built from TRBV3-1 (or the pseudogene TRBV3-2) and TRBJ1-6, with a weak D call TRBD1 (5 bases). The CDR3 spans 15 residues. Germline V CDR1 and CDR2: LGHDT, YNNKEL (reference sequence). Deletions cut 5 bases from V and 7 bases from J, with 15 bases between. The CDR3 bases are TGTGCCAGCAGCGTAAGAGCGGGGACCAATTCACCCCTCCACTTT. It codes for CASSVRAGTNSPLHF.

V and J are TRBV7-9 and TRBJ1-3, with TRBD1 identical over 7 bases. V lost 8 bases to trimming and J lost 3 bases; unmatched junction nucleotides: 16. Germline V gene sequence: CDR1 SEHNR, CDR2 FQNEAQ (reference sequence). The CDR3 loop spans 17 amino acids. The CDR3 DNA reads as TGTGCCAGCGAAAACCTCTGGCAGGGGGACAGTGGAAACACCATATATTTT. Its protein product is CASENLWQGDSGNTIYF.

The chain recombines TRBV29-1 with TRBJ1-1, with 7 bases that match TRBD1. V shed 5 bases and J 2 bases; nucleotides not matched to a gene: 5. The CDR3 totals 13 residues. CDR1 is SQVTM and CDR2 is ANQGSEA in the germline V gene. CDR3 in DNA: TGCAGCGTTAACAGGGGTGGAAACACTGAAGCTTTCTTT. Translating gives CSVNRGGNTEAFF.

A note on this clone: Other DNA sequences of this sample code for an identical CDR3. This chain links TRBV12-3 or TRBV12-4 with TRBJ1-1; D gene uncertain. The CDR3 length is 12 residues. V was cut by 5 bases and J by 5 bases, with 9 bases left in between. This chain's CDR3 is CASSGGGTEAFF. In nucleotides, the CDR3 is TGTGCCAGCAGTGGAGGAGGGACTGAAGCTTTCTTT.

V and J are TRBV24-1 and TRBJ2-5, with TRBD2 matching 8 bases. The CDR3 spans 13 residues. J lost 5 bases, V lost 4 bases, and 2 bases had no gene match. The germline V gene encodes CDR1 KGHDR and CDR2 SFDVKD. CDR3 in amino acids: CATSEGTSETQYF. In DNA, the CDR3 is TGTGCCACCAGTGAAGGGACTAGTGAGACCCAGTACTTC.

The chain has TRBV5-1 and TRBJ1-1; 9 bases match TRBD1. This CDR3 is built from 13 residues. With V trimmed by 5 bases and J by 3 bases, 2 bases remained unmatched. Germline CDR1 reads SGHRS; CDR2 reads YFSETQ. The CDR3 bases are TGCGCCAGCAGTTGGACAGGGGACACTGAAGCTTTCTTT. This codes for CASSWTGDTEAFF.

The chain joins TRBV19 to TRBJ1-1; 8 nucleotides agree with TRBD1. The junction had 3 bases not matched to a gene; V was cut back by 6 bases and J by 3 bases. Germline assignment: CDR1 LNHDA and CDR2 SQIVND (reference sequence). The CDR3 covers 13 residues. The CDR3 DNA is TGTGCCAGTAGCGAACAGGGGGACACTGAAGCTTTCTTT. This gives the protein CASSEQGDTEAFF.

The chain uses TRBV11-2 and TRBJ1-6; tentatively, D is TRBD1 (6 bases). Trimming removed 5 bases from V and 8 bases from J, with 16 bases in between. The CDR3 loop spans 15 amino acids. CDR1 is SGHAT, CDR2 FQNNGV, per germline. This chain's CDR3 is CASSGGVLTHSPLHF. As DNA, the CDR3 is TGTGCCAGCAGCGGGGGCGTCTTAACGCATTCACCCCTCCACTTT.

The chain is built from TRBV7-2 and TRBJ1-4; 7 bases are shared with TRBD1. The CDR3 is 14 amino acids. In germline, CDR1 is SGHTA, CDR2 FQGNSA. J was trimmed by 8 bases and V by 6 bases; bases with no gene match: 9. The chain's CDR3 is CASRPTGRGEKLFF. CDR3 sequence (DNA): TGTGCCAGCAGACCGACAGGGAGAGGGGAAAAACTGTTTTTT.

The gene calls are TRBV19 and TRBJ2-7, with 7 bases that match TRBD1. This CDR3 has 16 residues. Looked up from germline, CDR1 is LNHDA and CDR2 is SQIVND (reference sequence). The J segment lost 1 base and the V segment lost 3 bases, leaving 9 bases of the junction unmatched. The CDR3 DNA sequence: TGTGCCAGTAGTATGGCCGGACAGGCAAATTCCTACGAGCAGTACTTC. Protein product: CASSMAGQANSYEQYF.

This chain uses TRBV11-2 with TRBJ2-7, with 7 bases matching TRBD1. Germline V CDR1 and CDR2: SGHAT, FQNNGV. The CDR3 runs 14 residues. Germline trimming cut 5 bases from V and 1 base from J; bases unmatched to any gene: 5. The CDR3 region has the DNA TGTGCCAGCAGCCCCGGGACAGATTCCTACGAGCAGTACTTC. Amino acids: CASSPGTDSYEQYF.

The CDR3 DNA follows: TGCAGCGTTGAAATTGGGGACAGTGCCTACGAGCAGTACTTC. Protein sequence: CSVEIGDSAYEQYF. The genes are TRBV29-1 and TRBJ2-7; 7 bases match TRBD1. V lost 2 bases and J lost 2; bases outside the gene matches: 6. The CDR3 is 14 residues long. Germline V lookup: CDR1 SQVTM, CDR2 ANQGSEA.

A remark on this clone: A much larger clone differs from this one at a single base, so this may be a read error. The chain uses TRBV7-8 and TRBJ2-7, with 11 bases fitting TRBD2. This CDR3 is built from 15 residues. Germline values: CDR1 SGHVS, CDR2 FQNEAQ. V shed 5 bases and J 0 bases; nucleotides not matched to a gene: 3. The CDR3 here is CASSPTSGNSYEQYF. The CDR3 nucleotides read TGTGCCAGCAGCCCGACTAGCGGGAACTCCTACGAGCAGTACTTC.

The chain has TRBV29-1 and TRBJ2-1; D unclear. CDR3 size: 14 residues. Germline V gene lookup returns CDR1 SQVTM and CDR2 ANQGSEA. The ends were cut back, 3 bases at V and 12 bases at J, with 21 bases in the middle. CDR3 bases: TGCAGCGTTGAGTCCGCCGGGTCGAGGAGATGGCAGTTCTTC. It codes for CSVESAGSRRWQFF.

The chain couples TRBV28 to TRBJ2-4; tentative D call: TRBD1 (6 bases). CDR1 is MDHEN and CDR2 is SYDVKM in the germline V gene. This CDR3 contains 15 residues. Trimming left V 3 bases short and J 9 bases short, with 18 bases between. The CDR3 nucleotides read TGTGCCAGCAGTTTGGCTCAGGGGCTTTTAGGCATTCAGTACTTC. Translation: CASSLAQGLLGIQYF.

V and J are TRBV27 and TRBJ2-2; 7 nucleotides line up with TRBD2. The V and J ends lost 2 bases and 7 bases, in that order; junction bases with no gene match: 4. Per the germline V gene, CDR1 is MNHEY and CDR2 is SMNVEV (reference sequence). There are 14 residues in the CDR3. The CDR3 nucleotides are TGTGCCAGCAGTTTAGCGGGAGTGTTCGGGGAGCTGTTTTTT. This gives the protein CASSLAGVFGELFF.

The J gene is TRBJ2-7, the V gene TRBV4-1, with TRBD2 matching 8 bases. Looked up from germline, CDR1 is MGHRA and CDR2 is YSYEKL. CDR3 size: 15 residues. Trimming removed 2 bases from V and 2 bases from J; junction bases left unmatched: 5. In nucleotides, the CDR3 is TGCGCCAGCAGCCAAACTCCGGGACTAGCCTACGAGCAGTACTTC. Protein: CASSQTPGLAYEQYF.

This clone is a singleton in its sample. V and J are TRBV7-8 and TRBJ2-1, with 9 bases that match TRBD1. The junction had 5 bases not matched to a gene; V was cut back by 6 bases and J by 2 bases. Germline-derived CDR1 and CDR2 are SGHVS and FQNEAQ. This CDR3 has 15 amino acids. CDR3 protein: CASRLGQGAYNEQFF. The CDR3 bases are TGTGCCAGCAGGCTGGGACAGGGTGCCTACAATGAGCAGTTCTTC.

The chain joins TRBV7-3 to TRBJ2-2, with 7 nucleotides matching TRBD2. This CDR3 comprises 17 residues. J was trimmed by 1 base and V by 5 bases; bases with no gene match: 10. Germline lookup yields CDR1 SGHTA and CDR2 FQGTGA. The CDR3 here is CASSLIHGLENTGELFF. DNA of the CDR3: TGTGCCAGCAGCCTCATCCACGGACTAGAGAACACCGGGGAGCTGTTTTTT.

DNA of the CDR3: TGTGCCAGCAGCCGGACCGTGACAGGGGAAGTCGGCTATGGCTACACCTTC. Translation gives CASSRTVTGEVGYGYTF. The chain couples TRBV27 to TRBJ1-2; 8 bases line up with TRBD1. Trimming removed 6 bases from V and 4 bases from J; junction bases left unmatched: 16. CDR3 length equals 17 residues. Germline values: CDR1 MNHEY, CDR2 SMNVEV (reference sequence).

This clone has more than one count but fewer than ten. The chain uses TRBV5-8 and TRBJ1-5; D remains unclear. Germline V gene sequence: CDR1 SGHTS, CDR2 YDEGEE. The CDR3 consists of 14 residues. Trimming pared 4 bases from V and 4 bases from J, leaving 12 bases between. The CDR3 DNA sequence: TGTGCCAGCAGCAGAGCACAGTTTAATCAGCCCCAGCATTTT. It translates to CASSRAQFNQPQHF.

The CDR3 DNA is TGTGCCAGCTCACAGATCTCACAGGGTTTCGATGGCTACACCTTC. Translated: CASSQISQGFDGYTF. V usage is TRBV18 and J usage is TRBJ1-2; weak D call: TRBD1 (6 bases). Per germline, CDR1 KGHSH and CDR2 LQKENI. The CDR3 is 15 amino acids. V lost 4 bases and J 6 bases, leaving 18 bases between the germline ends.

CDR3 region: CASRSMGWTGGRQRDQPQHF. In DNA, the CDR3 is TGTGCCAGCAGAAGTATGGGATGGACAGGGGGGAGGCAACGCGATCAGCCCCAGCATTTT. The chain carries TRBV28 and TRBJ1-5, with TRBD1 matching 10 bases. The CDR3 is 20 amino acids. Losses at the gene ends were 6 bases for V and 5 bases for J; bases not matched to a gene: 22. CDR1 and CDR2 (germline): MDHEN, SYDVKM.

The chain employs TRBV28 and TRBJ1-4; tentatively, D is TRBD1 (6 bases). The V and J ends lost 3 bases and 6 bases respectively, with 11 bases between them. Germline V CDR1 and CDR2: MDHEN, SYDVKM. The CDR3 has 14 residues. DNA of the CDR3: TGTGCCAGCAGTTTGCCTTACAGGGATGAAAAACTGTTTTTT. Translated: CASSLPYRDEKLFF.